This T cell receptor (beta chain) originates from a study of beta chain features in type 1 diabetes. General observations from the study: Sequencing of cDNA might inflate the share of cells that strongly express TCR. Type 1 diabetes patients had fewer VDJ junction insertions and more deletions. When Type 1 diabetes patients were examined, their TCRB CDR3s proved moderately but significantly shorter in all four CD4+ subsets. Any role of HLA type in TCRB rearrangement remained unresolved here.

V trimming: 8 bases; J trimming: 2 bases; junction bases outside the gene matches: 6. The CDR3 spans 13 residues. Germline V gives CDR1 LNHDA, CDR2 SQIVND (reference sequence). The investigators reverse transcribed all of the isolated RNA, so they sequenced expressed TCRB transcripts. Assay used: immunoSEQ multiplex PCR; TCRdb lists only in-frame clones, some missing. The sample shows about 29,000 clones, roughly 50% of them seen only once. On this clone itself: Its cognate antigen is unknown.

V and J are TRBV19 and TRBJ2-7, with 7 bases lining up with TRBD1. This clonotype was sampled from a woman between 18 and 30 years old with type 1 diabetes. Sequenced material: Tregs from blood. The chain's CDR3 is CASVGQETYEQYF. The CDR3, as DNA: TGTGCCAGTGTTGGACAGGAGACCTACGAGCAGTACTTC.